This T cell receptor (beta chain) comes out of a study of blood T cell repertoires in COVID-19. Overall study: Italy, Spain and the United States were the sources of the convalescent and acute COVID-19 samples.

Authors' analysis steps: Amplified reference gene primers provided the basis for estimating nucleated cell counts. Here immunoSEQ multiplex PCR was the method, and the copy in TCRdb shows in-frame clones only, minus some. That table is the source of V, J and clone size, and D and trimming were worked out from the DNA. Seen here are roughly 75,000 clones, about nine tenths observed once, and the top ten hold approximately 15%. Only one count was recorded for this clone. The CDR3 consists of 14 residues. Germline-derived CDR1 and CDR2 are SGHTA and FQGNSA. V was clipped by 2 bases and J by 4 bases, with 11 bases between them.

The rearrangement links TRBV7-2 to TRBJ2-5; D may be TRBD1 (5 bases). Sequenced: peripheral blood. The TCR was taken from a man older than 75 in a cohort sampled during active COVID-19. This CDR3 reads CASSLFRASETQYF. CDR3 sequence (DNA): TGTGCCAGCAGCTTATTCAGGGCGTCAGAGACCCAGTACTTC.